Listed below are T cell receptor beta chains from one sample, sequenced in a study of shared clonotypes between healthy human individuals. Data came from immunoSEQ multiplex PCR; TCRdb stores just in-frame clones and leaves some out. The sample has around 600,000 clones, roughly 98% seen once. Sample: naive CD8+ T cells sorted from blood. These receptors all stem from a man younger than 40 in good health. Both conserved end residues are part of each CDR3. A D gene is named only where the DNA matches it firmly. Part of the rows lack a size; the others show once, few, many or a class for expanded clones.

v_gene: TRBV11-2; abundance: -; d_gene: -; j_gene: TRBJ2-1; CDR3nt: TGTGCCACCTCCGGGTACAATGAGCAGTTCTTC; CDR3aa: CATSGYNEQFF
v_gene: TRBV20-1; abundance: once; d_gene: -; j_gene: TRBJ2-1; CDR3nt: TGCAGTGCTAGAGTGGGGGATGAGCAGTTCTTC; CDR3aa: CSARVGDEQFF
v_gene: TRBV5-4; abundance: once; d_gene: -; j_gene: TRBJ1-1; CDR3nt: TGTGCCAGCAGTCTAAGACCTAACACTGAAGCTTTCTTT; CDR3aa: CASSLRPNTEAFF
v_gene: TRBV4-1; abundance: -; d_gene: -; j_gene: TRBJ2-7; CDR3nt: TGCGCCAGCAGCCACTTTTACTGGCTACATTCCTCCTACGAGCAGTACTTC; CDR3aa: CASSHFYWLHSSYEQYF
v_gene: TRBV27; abundance: once; d_gene: -; j_gene: TRBJ2-7; CDR3nt: TGTGCCAGCAGGATAGCTGGTACGGGAAGTAGCTACGAGCAGTACTTC; CDR3aa: CASRIAGTGSSYEQYF
v_gene: TRBV27; abundance: -; d_gene: -; j_gene: TRBJ2-7; CDR3nt: TGTGCCAGCAGTCCAGGACAGCGCTCCTACGAGCAGTACTTC; CDR3aa: CASSPGQRSYEQYF
v_gene: TRBV28; abundance: -; d_gene: -; j_gene: TRBJ2-1; CDR3nt: TGTGCCAGCAGTACGTCCCGGACCCCACAAGGTGAGCAGTTCTTC; CDR3aa: CASSTSRTPQGEQFF
v_gene: TRBV5-6; abundance: -; d_gene: -; j_gene: TRBJ1-5; CDR3nt: TGTGCCAGCACCACCGGGGACGGCAATCAGCCCCAGCATTTT; CDR3aa: CASTTGDGNQPQHF
v_gene: TRBV11-3; abundance: -; d_gene: TRBD2; j_gene: TRBJ2-1; CDR3nt: TGTGCCAGCAGCCCAGTACTAGCGGGAGCAGGTGAGCAGTTCTTC; CDR3aa: CASSPVLAGAGEQFF
v_gene: TRBV28; abundance: -; d_gene: -; j_gene: TRBJ2-7; CDR3nt: TGTGCCAGCAGAAATCGGGGGCCCTACGAGCAGTACTTC; CDR3aa: CASRNRGPYEQYF
v_gene: TRBV28; abundance: once; d_gene: TRBD1; j_gene: TRBJ2-1; CDR3nt: TGTGCCAGCAAGATTTATGGGACAGGGGGCATGAATGAGCAGTTCTTC; CDR3aa: CASKIYGTGGMNEQFF
v_gene: TRBV13; abundance: -; d_gene: -; j_gene: TRBJ2-3; CDR3nt: TGTGCCAGCAGCTTAGGGTCGGATACGCAGTATTTT; CDR3aa: CASSLGSDTQYF
v_gene: TRBV13; abundance: -; d_gene: -; j_gene: TRBJ2-1; CDR3nt: TGTGCCAGCAGCAACCGGGACACCAGCAATGAGCAGTTCTTC; CDR3aa: CASSNRDTSNEQFF
v_gene: TRBV4-1; abundance: -; d_gene: -; j_gene: TRBJ2-7; CDR3nt: TGCGCCAGCAGCCAAGATTTGACCCTCGGCGAGCAGTACTTC; CDR3aa: CASSQDLTLGEQYF
v_gene: TRBV9; abundance: -; d_gene: TRBD2; j_gene: TRBJ2-3; CDR3nt: TGTGCCAGCGCAGGGACTAGCGGGATACTACGGGGAAGCACAGATACGCAGTATTTT; CDR3aa: CASAGTSGILRGSTDTQYF
v_gene: TRBV7-9; abundance: -; d_gene: TRBD2; j_gene: TRBJ2-5; CDR3nt: TGTGCCAGCAGCTTCCCCTCCTCTAGCGGGCATTCAGAGACCCAGTACTTC; CDR3aa: CASSFPSSSGHSETQYF
v_gene: TRBV7-9; abundance: -; d_gene: -; j_gene: TRBJ2-1; CDR3nt: TGTGCCAGCAGCCCCTCAGGGGCTGAGCAGTTCTTC; CDR3aa: CASSPSGAEQFF
v_gene: TRBV14; abundance: -; d_gene: -; j_gene: TRBJ2-1; CDR3nt: TGTGCCAGCAGCCAAGTCTTCGGAAACTTCGTCGATGAGCAGTTCTTC; CDR3aa: CASSQVFGNFVDEQFF
v_gene: TRBV2; abundance: -; d_gene: -; j_gene: TRBJ1-1; CDR3nt: TGTGCCAGCAGTGACGGAGACATGAACACTGAAGCTTTCTTT; CDR3aa: CASSDGDMNTEAFF
v_gene: TRBV9; abundance: -; d_gene: -; j_gene: TRBJ2-7; CDR3nt: TGTGCCAGCAGCGGGATGAGGGACTCCCCCTACGAGCAGTACTTC; CDR3aa: CASSGMRDSPYEQYF
v_gene: TRBV7-9; abundance: -; d_gene: TRBD1; j_gene: TRBJ2-7; CDR3nt: TGTGCCAGCAGCCCCGCGGACAGGACCGGGTACGAGCAGTACTTC; CDR3aa: CASSPADRTGYEQYF
v_gene: TRBV27; abundance: -; d_gene: TRBD2; j_gene: TRBJ2-1; CDR3nt: TGTGCCAGCAGTTTATCGATAAGCGGGAGGGCCCACGAGCAGTTCTTC; CDR3aa: CASSLSISGRAHEQFF
v_gene: TRBV13; abundance: -; d_gene: TRBD2; j_gene: TRBJ2-2; CDR3nt: TGTGCCAGCAGGACGACTAGCGATCAGGAGGAGCTGTTTTTT; CDR3aa: CASRTTSDQEELFF
v_gene: TRBV19; abundance: -; d_gene: -; j_gene: TRBJ2-1; CDR3nt: TGTGCCAGTAGTATGCCAGGCTGGGGGATCAGCTCCTACAATGAGCAGTTCTTC; CDR3aa: CASSMPGWGISSYNEQFF
v_gene: TRBV28; abundance: -; d_gene: -; j_gene: TRBJ1-2; CDR3nt: TGTGCCAGCAGCGCTCGAAAGGGCAATTTTAACTATGGCTACACCTTC; CDR3aa: CASSARKGNFNYGYTF
v_gene: TRBV7-2; abundance: -; d_gene: -; j_gene: TRBJ2-7; CDR3nt: TGTGCCAGCAGCCCAGCCTACGAGCAGTACTTC; CDR3aa: CASSPAYEQYF
v_gene: TRBV15; abundance: -; d_gene: -; j_gene: TRBJ1-1; CDR3nt: TGTGCCACCAGCAGAGTCAAGGGGTGGTACACTGAAGCTTTCTTT; CDR3aa: CATSRVKGWYTEAFF
v_gene: TRBV7-2; abundance: -; d_gene: -; j_gene: TRBJ2-7; CDR3nt: TGTGCCAGCAGCTTCGTTATTTTTGGGGCGAGTTCCTACGAGCAGTACTTC; CDR3aa: CASSFVIFGASSYEQYF
v_gene: TRBV6-1; abundance: -; d_gene: -; j_gene: TRBJ2-7; CDR3nt: TGTGCCAGCAGTCATATTGGGCAGGGGAAGTACGAGCAGTACTTC; CDR3aa: CASSHIGQGKYEQYF
v_gene: TRBV7-9; abundance: -; d_gene: TRBD2; j_gene: TRBJ2-2; CDR3nt: TGTGCCAGCAGCTCCTACCTAGCGGGGCCGAACACCGGGGAGCTGTTTTTT; CDR3aa: CASSSYLAGPNTGELFF
v_gene: TRBV4-1; abundance: -; d_gene: -; j_gene: TRBJ2-1; CDR3nt: TGCGCCAGCAGCCAAGATCGTCAAGTGGGTGAGCAGTTCTTC; CDR3aa: CASSQDRQVGEQFF
v_gene: TRBV6-6; abundance: -; d_gene: TRBD2; j_gene: TRBJ2-7; CDR3nt: TGTGCCAGCACCCTTCTAGCGGGAGCCTACGAGCAGTACTTC; CDR3aa: CASTLLAGAYEQYF
v_gene: TRBV6-6; abundance: -; d_gene: -; j_gene: TRBJ2-3; CDR3nt: TGTGCCAGCAGAGCTACAGATACGCAGTATTTT; CDR3aa: CASRATDTQYF